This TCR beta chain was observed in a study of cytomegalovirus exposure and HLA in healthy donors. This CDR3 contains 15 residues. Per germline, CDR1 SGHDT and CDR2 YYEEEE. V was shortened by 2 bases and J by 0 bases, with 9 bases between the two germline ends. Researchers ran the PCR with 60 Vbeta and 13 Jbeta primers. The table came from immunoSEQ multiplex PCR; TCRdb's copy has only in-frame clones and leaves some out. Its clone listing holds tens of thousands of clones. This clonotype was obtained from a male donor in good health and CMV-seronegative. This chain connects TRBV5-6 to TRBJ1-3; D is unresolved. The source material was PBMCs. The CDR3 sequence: CASSFWSNSGNTIYF. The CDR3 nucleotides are TGTGCCAGCAGCTTCTGGTCTAACTCTGGAAACACCATATATTTT.